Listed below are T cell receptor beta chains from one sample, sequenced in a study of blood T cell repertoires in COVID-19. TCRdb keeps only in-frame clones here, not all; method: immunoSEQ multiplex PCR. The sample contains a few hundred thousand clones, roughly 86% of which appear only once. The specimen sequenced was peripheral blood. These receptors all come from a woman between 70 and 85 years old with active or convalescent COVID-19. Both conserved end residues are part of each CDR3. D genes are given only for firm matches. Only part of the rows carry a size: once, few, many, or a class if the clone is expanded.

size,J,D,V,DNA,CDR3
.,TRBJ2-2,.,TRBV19,TGTGCCAGTAGTATACTTTTTCGACAGACCGGGGAGCTGTTTTTT,CASSILFRQTGELFF
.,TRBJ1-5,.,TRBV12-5,TGTGCTAGTGCCCTGGGGGCGGCTAGCAATCAGCCCCAGCATTTT,CASALGAASNQPQHF
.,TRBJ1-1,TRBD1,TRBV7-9,TGTGCCAGCAGCCTCGGACAGGTGCGCACTGAAGCTTTCTTT,CASSLGQVRTEAFF
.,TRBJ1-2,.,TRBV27,TGTGCCAGCAGTTTAAGCGGGGGGGCTAACTATGGCTACACCTTC,CASSLSGGANYGYTF
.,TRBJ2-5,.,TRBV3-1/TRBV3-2,TGTGCCAGCAGCCTCTTCAGGGGAACTCAAGAGACCCAGTACTTC,CASSLFRGTQETQYF
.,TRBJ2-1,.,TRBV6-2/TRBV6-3,TGTGCCAGCAGTTGGGACACCAGCTCCTACAATGAGCAGTTCTTC,CASSWDTSSYNEQFF
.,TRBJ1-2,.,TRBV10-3,TGTGCCATCAGCGACCAGGGGACCTTCAAGGATGGCTACACCTTC,CAISDQGTFKDGYTF
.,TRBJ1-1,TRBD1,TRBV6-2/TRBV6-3,TGTGCCAGCAGATACGGACAGGGTAGGACTGAAGCTTTCTTT,CASRYGQGRTEAFF
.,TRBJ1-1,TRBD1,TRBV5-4,TGTGCCAGCAGCTTGGTTGGACAGGTGAACACTGAAGCTTTCTTT,CASSLVGQVNTEAFF
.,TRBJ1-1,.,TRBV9,TGTGCCAGCAGCGTAGAGGGGGGGACATTGAACACTGAAGCTTTCTTT,CASSVEGGTLNTEAFF
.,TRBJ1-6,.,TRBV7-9,TGTGCCAGCAGCTTGGGGCTAAATTCACCCCTCCACTTT,CASSLGLNSPLHF
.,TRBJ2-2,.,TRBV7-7,TGTGCCAGCAGCTTAAATACAGCGGGTCCCGGGGAGCTGTTTTTT,CASSLNTAGPGELFF
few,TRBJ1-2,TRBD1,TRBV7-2,TGTGCCAGCAGCTTGAGACAGGGCCAGGTCGGGGACTATGGCTACACCTTC,CASSLRQGQVGDYGYTF
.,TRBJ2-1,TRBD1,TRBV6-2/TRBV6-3,TGTGCCAGCAGTTACTCGAGACAAGGGACAGGGGGAGAACAGTTCTTC,CASSYSRQGTGGEQFF
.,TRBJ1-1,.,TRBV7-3,TGTGCCAGCAGCTCGCAGGGTGGGAACACTGAAGCTTTCTTT,CASSSQGGNTEAFF
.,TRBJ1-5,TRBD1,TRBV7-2,TGTGCCAGCAGCAAGGGACAGGGTAATCAGCCCCAGCATTTT,CASSKGQGNQPQHF
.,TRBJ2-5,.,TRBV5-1,TGCGCCAGCAGCGTCAGGGAAGGCGAGACCCAGTACTTC,CASSVREGETQYF
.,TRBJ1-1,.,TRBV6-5,TGTGCCAGCAGTTACGGTGGGGCTGGCACTGAAGCTTTCTTT,CASSYGGAGTEAFF
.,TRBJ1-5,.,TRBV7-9,TGTGCCAGCAGCTTAGCCGGGGATTATCAGCCCCAGCATTTT,CASSLAGDYQPQHF
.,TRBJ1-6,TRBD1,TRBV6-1,TGTGCCAGCAGTGATGGGACAGTCGGACCCTATAATTCACCCCTCCACTTT,CASSDGTVGPYNSPLHF
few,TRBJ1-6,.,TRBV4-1,TGCGCCAGCAGCCTCGACGGGTATAATTCACCCCTCCACTTT,CASSLDGYNSPLHF
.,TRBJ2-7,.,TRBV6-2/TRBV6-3,TGTGCCAGCAGCCAGCTCCGGGGGAACGAGCAGTACTTC,CASSQLRGNEQYF
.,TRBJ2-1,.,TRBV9,TGTGCCAGCAGCATGGGCCTGGTCGCCTCTCTGATCAATGAGCAGTTCTTC,CASSMGLVASLINEQFF
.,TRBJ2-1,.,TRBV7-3,TGTGCCAGCAGCTCCTTAGCGACCAATGAGCAGTTCTTC,CASSSLATNEQFF
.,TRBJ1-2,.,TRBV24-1,TGTGCCACCAGTGAGGGTGCGGTCTATGGCTACACCTTC,CATSEGAVYGYTF
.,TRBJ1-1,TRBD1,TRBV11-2,TGTGCCAGCAGCTTAGACCTATCAGGGGGGAGAACTGAAGCTTTCTTT,CASSLDLSGGRTEAFF
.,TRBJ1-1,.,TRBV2,TGTGCCAGCACCGAGAAGGGGAACCTGAACACTGAAGCTTTCTTT,CASTEKGNLNTEAFF
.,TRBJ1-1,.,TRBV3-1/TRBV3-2,TGTGCCAGCAGCCAAGGGTGGCGGATGAACACTGAAGCTTTCTTT,CASSQGWRMNTEAFF
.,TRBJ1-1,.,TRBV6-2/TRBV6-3,TGTGCCAGCAGCTTGGACAGCCCTATGAACACTGAAGCTTTCTTT,CASSLDSPMNTEAFF
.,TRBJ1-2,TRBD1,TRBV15,TGTGCCACCAGCAGAGATGAAACAGGGGCGCAGGGAGGCTACACCTTC,CATSRDETGAQGGYTF
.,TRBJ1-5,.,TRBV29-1,TGCAGCGTTGAAGATTCAGGGTTCAATCAGCCCCAGCATTTT,CSVEDSGFNQPQHF
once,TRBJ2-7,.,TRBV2,TGTGCCAGCAAGGACGTAGTTGACAGACCGTACGAGCAGTACTTC,CASKDVVDRPYEQYF
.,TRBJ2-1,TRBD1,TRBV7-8,TGTGCCAGCAGCGTGACAGGGGGGACGCGACGGATAAGGTCCTACAATGAGCAGTTCTTC,CASSVTGGTRRIRSYNEQFF
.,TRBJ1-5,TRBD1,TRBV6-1,TGTGCCAGCAGTGTTGCCGGGACAGGGGGCTATCAGCCCCAGCATTTT,CASSVAGTGGYQPQHF
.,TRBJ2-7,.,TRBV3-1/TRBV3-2,TGTGCCAGCAGCCAAGAACAGGGCCCCAGCTACGAGCAGTACTTC,CASSQEQGPSYEQYF
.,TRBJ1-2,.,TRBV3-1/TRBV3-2,TGTGCCAGCAGCCAGGGGAGCAACAGAGCTAACTATGGCTACACCTTC,CASSQGSNRANYGYTF
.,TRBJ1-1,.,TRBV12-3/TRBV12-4,TGTGCCACCGGTGACAACAAGAACACTGAAGCTTTCTTT,CATGDNKNTEAFF
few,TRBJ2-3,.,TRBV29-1,TGCAGCGCCTATAGCGGAACTAGCACAGATACGCAGTATTTT,CSAYSGTSTDTQYF
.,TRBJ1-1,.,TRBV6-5,TGTGCCAGCAGTTCAACGACAGCCAACACTGAAGCTTTCTTT,CASSSTTANTEAFF
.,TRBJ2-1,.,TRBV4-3,TGCGCCAGCAGCCAAGGTTCTTCAGGGGCCAACAATGAGCAGTTCTTC,CASSQGSSGANNEQFF
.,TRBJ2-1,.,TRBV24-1,TGTGCCACCAGTGGCCCCGGGACAGGGGTTTCTAGCGGGGTGAATGAGCAGTTCTTC,CATSGPGTGVSSGVNEQFF
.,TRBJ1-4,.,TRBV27,TGTGCCAGCAGAAGGACAGCGAATGAAAAACTGTTTTTT,CASRRTANEKLFF
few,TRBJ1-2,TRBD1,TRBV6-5,TGTGCCAGCGCCCCGGGACAGCTCTATGGCTACACCTTC,CASAPGQLYGYTF
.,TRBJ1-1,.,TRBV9,TGTGCCAGCACTAGGCTCACTGAAGCTTTCTTT,CASTRLTEAFF